Listed here are 23 T cell receptor beta chains from one sample, sequenced in a study of T cells in Graves' hyperthyroidism and ophthalmopathy (dated by TCRdb to between 2018 and 2020). Libraries were prepared through multiplex PCR. TCRdb records Illumina HiSeq 2000 as the sequencer. The TCR beta CDR3 regions were amplified from the RNA transcripts. The TCR CDR3 was subjected to a first round of RT-PCR using the HTBI primer set and the Qiagen OneStep RT-PCR kit. TCRdb reanalyzed the raw reads on its own, using fastp at Q25 for trimming and MiXCR for clone calling, and kept in-frame beta chains. Every entry covers one CDR3 protein and lists the most common genes and DNA from its rows. The sample records fewer than 750,000 distinct CDR3 sequences, 35% to 55% of which are singletons. 7.5% to 8.5% of the sample is taken by the ten largest. Sequencing input: peripheral blood or thyroid tissue (not recorded which). Receptor source: a woman aged 18 to 35 with Graves' hyperthyroidism.

This clonotype was counted at least ten times. The CDR3 is CASTSRDTVFF. Written as DNA, the CDR3 is TGTGCCAGCACTTCGAGGGACACCGTGTTTTTT. The chain uses TRBV6-2 or TRBV6-3 and TRBJ1-4; D possibly corresponds to TRBD1 (6 bases). CDR3 length: 11 residues. In germline, CDR1 is MNHEY, CDR2 SVGEGT. Deletions cut 7 bases from V and 15 bases from J, with 15 bases between.

This clonotype came up many times. J is TRBJ2-7 and V is TRBV20-1; no reliable D call. V gave up 6 bases and J gave up 0 bases, with 9 bases separating them. This CDR3 is built from 12 residues. Germline CDR1 reads DFQATT; CDR2 reads SNEGSKA (reference sequence). In nucleotides, the CDR3 is TGCAGTGCCGGCTATGTCTCCTACGAGCAGTACTTC. This sequence encodes CSAGYVSYEQYF.

The V call is TRBV9, the J call TRBJ1-1, with TRBD1 as a possible D gene (6 bases). This CDR3 comprises 14 residues. V lost 2 bases, J lost 6 bases, and 14 bases lay in between. Germline CDR1 reads SGDLS; CDR2 reads YYNGEE. CDR3 amino acids: CASSVGGGYPEAFF. The CDR3 coding sequence is TGTGCCAGCAGCGTTGGGGGGGGCTACCCTGAAGCTTTCTTT.

This rearrangement joins TRBV5-1 to TRBJ2-7; D unclear. Trimming cost V 0 bases and J 9 bases, with 7 bases left between them. CDR1 is SGHRS, CDR2 YFSETQ, per germline. This CDR3 has 11 amino acids. CDR3 sequence: CASSLEVGQYF. As DNA, the CDR3 is TGCGCCAGCAGCTTGGAGGTCGGGCAGTACTTC.

Many counts were recorded for this clonotype. V gene TRBV5-6 combines with J gene TRBJ2-7; D gene ambiguous. The V end lost 0 bases, the J end lost 1 base, and 11 bases lay between the germline ends. Germline CDR1 SGHDT, CDR2 YYEEEE. There are 15 residues in the CDR3. In nucleotides, the CDR3 is TGTGCCAGCAGCTTGGAAGGTGCTGGATCCTACGAGCAGTACTTC. Translating gives CASSLEGAGSYEQYF.

The chain has TRBV29-1 and TRBJ1-1; no firm D call. This CDR3 is built from 10 residues. Trimming removed 8 bases from V and 6 bases from J, with 10 bases in between. CDR1 is SQVTM and CDR2 is ANQGSEA in the germline V gene. The CDR3 bases are TGCAGCACCGTACGCCCTGAAGCTTTCTTT. Protein: CSTVRPEAFF. Full variable domain (rest looked up from reference TRBV29-1 and TRBJ1-1): SAVISQKPSRDICQRGTSLTIQCQVDSQVTMMFWYRQQPGQSLTLIATANQGSEATYESGFVIDKFPISRPNLTFSTLTVSNMSPEDSSIYLCSTVRPEAFFGQGTRLTVV.

As for this clonotype: One end of the junction does not line up with germline, which may come from a read error. The V call is TRBV7-2, the J call TRBJ2-2; tentatively, D is TRBD2 (5 bases). Germline CDR1 reads SGHTA; CDR2 reads FQGNSA. This CDR3 is built from 15 residues. This CDR3 reads CASSLTTSLIGELSF. CDR3 DNA: TGTGCCAGCAGCTTAACGACCTCCCTGATCGGGGAGCTGTCTTTT.

The V gene is TRBV18, the J gene TRBJ1-6; TRBD1 matches 9 bases. The CDR3 runs to 14 residues. V was pared by 6 bases and J by 7 bases, with 4 bases of the junction left unmatched. Germline V gene data show CDR1 as KGHSH and CDR2 as LQKENI. The CDR3 loop reads CASSAGTGNSPLHF. The CDR3 bases are TGTGCCAGCTCGGCCGGGACAGGGAATTCACCCCTCCACTTT.

The sample holds a few counts of this clonotype. This chain connects TRBV12-3 or TRBV12-4 to TRBJ2-2, with D perhaps matching TRBD1 or TRBD2 (5 bases each). CDR3 length equals 16 residues. The ends were cut back, 2 bases at V and 4 bases at J, with 14 bases in the middle. The CDR3 loop reads CASSLYRGGFTGELFF. The CDR3 DNA is TGTGCCAGCAGTTTATACCGGGGCGGGTTCACCGGGGAGCTGTTTTTT.

About this clonotype: An end of the junction differs from the germline gene, which may be a read error. The gene calls are TRBV6-1 and TRBJ2-2; D is unresolved. Germline CDR1 MNHNS, CDR2 SASEGT. This CDR3 comprises 12 residues. DNA for the CDR3: TGTGCCATCAGTGAAGCGACAGGGGAGCTGTTTTTT. It is translated as CAISEATGELFF.

Many counts were recorded for this clonotype. The rearrangement links TRBV24-1 to TRBJ1-1; no definite D call. V lost 0 bases, J lost 3 bases, and 4 bases lay in between. The CDR3 spans 13 residues. Per the germline V gene, CDR1 is KGHDR and CDR2 is SFDVKD. The CDR3 region is CATSDLGDTEAFF. DNA of the CDR3: TGTGCCACCAGTGATTTGGGGGACACTGAAGCTTTCTTT.

This clonotype was detected ten times or more. The V and J genes are TRBV20-1 and TRBJ1-6; tentatively, D is TRBD1 (5 bases). The germline CDR1 and CDR2 sequences are DFQATT and SNEGSKA (reference sequence). The CDR3 totals 16 residues. Trimming left V 6 bases short and J 7 bases short, with 22 bases between. DNA for the CDR3: TGCAGTGCCCGTCGCGTATCCGGGGGAAACAATTCACCCCTCCACTTT. This gives the protein CSARRVSGGNNSPLHF.

Many counts were recorded for this clonotype. V usage is TRBV5-1 and J usage is TRBJ2-7; D is perhaps TRBD1 (5 bases). V was clipped by 3 bases and J by 6 bases, with 16 bases between them. Germline CDR1 SGHRS, CDR2 YFSETQ. This CDR3 is 14 amino acids long. CDR3 residues: CASSSDIHGPEQYF. CDR3 in DNA: TGCGCCAGCAGCTCGGACATCCATGGTCCCGAGCAGTACTTC.

This chain connects TRBV19 to TRBJ1-4; a weak D match, TRBD1 (5 bases). The CDR3 length is 17 residues. Trimming stripped 3 bases from V and 7 bases from J, with 21 bases between. CDR1 LNHDA and CDR2 SQIVND come from the germline V gene (reference sequence). CDR3: CASSISREGRGGEKLFF. The CDR3 DNA reads TGTGCCAGTAGTATCTCGAGGGAGGGGCGTGGTGGTGAAAAACTGTTTTTT.

The rearrangement uses TRBV7-2 and TRBJ1-5; 11 positions match TRBD1. Germline loops: CDR1 SGHTA, CDR2 FQGNSA. There are 17 residues in the CDR3. The ends lost 3 bases at V and 1 base at J; junction bases unmatched: 5. CDR3 sequence reads: CASSFGTGGMSNQPQHF. In nucleotides, the CDR3 is TGTGCCAGCAGCTTTGGGACAGGGGGAATGAGCAATCAGCCCCAGCATTTT.

The chain uses TRBV7-2 and TRBJ2-7; possibly TRBD1 for D (6 bases). Germline V gives CDR1 SGHTA, CDR2 FQGNSA. V gave up 6 bases and J gave up 9 bases, with 21 bases separating them. The CDR3 covers 14 residues. The DNA for the CDR3 is TGTGCCAGCAGGATAGCCGCCCGGACAGATACGCAGTACTTC. It is translated as CASRIAARTDTQYF.

The rearrangement uses TRBV7-2 and TRBJ1-3; 9 nucleotides line up with TRBD1. The CDR3 runs 16 residues. The V gene's germline CDR1 is SGHTA and CDR2 FQGNSA. Trimming at V came to 7 bases and at J to 7 bases, leaving 14 bases not matched to a gene. The DNA for the CDR3 is TGTGCCAGCACCAAACTACCGGGACAGGGCATGAACACCATATATTTT. Its protein is CASTKLPGQGMNTIYF.

This clonotype was seen only once. This chain links TRBV7-8 with TRBJ2-5; 8 nucleotides line up with TRBD2. The V segment lost 0 bases and the J segment 5 bases; nucleotides outside the gene matches: 11. Germline V lookup: CDR1 SGHVS, CDR2 FQNEAQ. The CDR3 has 17 residues. The CDR3, as DNA: TGTGCCAGCAGCTTAGCGCCTCAGCGGGAGTGGAGTGAGACCCAGTACTTC. It codes for CASSLAPQREWSETQYF.

The chain uses TRBV29-1 and TRBJ1-1; 8 nucleotides match TRBD1. The CDR3 consists of 12 residues. V trimming: 5 bases; J trimming: 7 bases; junction bases outside the gene matches: 6. Germline assignment: CDR1 SQVTM and CDR2 ANQGSEA. CDR3: CSVSTGADEAFF. Here the CDR3 DNA reads TGCAGCGTTTCGACAGGGGCGGATGAAGCTTTCTTT.

This clonotype was detected ten times or more. The CDR3 nucleotides read TGTGCCAGCAGTTTCCGGGGACTAGCGGGAGTGTACGGGGAGCTGTTTTTT. Its translation is CASSFRGLAGVYGELFF. The chain recombines TRBV12-3 or TRBV12-4 with TRBJ2-2; 14 positions match TRBD2. Trimming cost V 3 bases and J 7 bases; bases outside gene matches: 7. The CDR3 length is 17 residues.

This clonotype was seen a handful of times. The V call is TRBV27, the J call TRBJ2-7, with TRBD2 matching 10 bases. J lost 6 bases, V lost 5 bases, and 7 bases had no gene match. The CDR3 is 14 residues long. Germline V gives CDR1 MNHEY, CDR2 SMNVEV (reference sequence). CDR3 loop: CASSELAGLLEQYF. For the CDR3, the DNA is TGTGCCAGCAGTGAACTAGCGGGACTTCTCGAGCAGTACTTC.

This chain joins TRBV29-1 and TRBJ2-5, with D possibly being TRBD1 or TRBD2 (7 bases each). Germline loops: CDR1 SQVTM, CDR2 ANQGSEA. This CDR3 region has 14 residues. Trimming cost V 0 bases and J 5 bases, with 13 bases left between them. The CDR3 here is CSVEDNRGGETQYF. The CDR3 DNA reads as TGCAGCGTTGAAGACAACAGGGGAGGGGAGACCCAGTACTTC.

This clonotype appeared a few times. This chain links TRBV6-5 with TRBJ1-1, with D possibly matching TRBD1 (6 bases). Looked up from germline, CDR1 is MNHEY and CDR2 is SVGAGI. The CDR3 has 19 residues. V lost 2 bases and J 0 bases, leaving 22 bases between the germline ends. CDR3 loop: CASSYKQGNHRVMNTEAFF. The CDR3 DNA reads as TGTGCCAGCAGTTACAAGCAAGGGAACCACAGGGTAATGAACACTGAAGCTTTCTTT.